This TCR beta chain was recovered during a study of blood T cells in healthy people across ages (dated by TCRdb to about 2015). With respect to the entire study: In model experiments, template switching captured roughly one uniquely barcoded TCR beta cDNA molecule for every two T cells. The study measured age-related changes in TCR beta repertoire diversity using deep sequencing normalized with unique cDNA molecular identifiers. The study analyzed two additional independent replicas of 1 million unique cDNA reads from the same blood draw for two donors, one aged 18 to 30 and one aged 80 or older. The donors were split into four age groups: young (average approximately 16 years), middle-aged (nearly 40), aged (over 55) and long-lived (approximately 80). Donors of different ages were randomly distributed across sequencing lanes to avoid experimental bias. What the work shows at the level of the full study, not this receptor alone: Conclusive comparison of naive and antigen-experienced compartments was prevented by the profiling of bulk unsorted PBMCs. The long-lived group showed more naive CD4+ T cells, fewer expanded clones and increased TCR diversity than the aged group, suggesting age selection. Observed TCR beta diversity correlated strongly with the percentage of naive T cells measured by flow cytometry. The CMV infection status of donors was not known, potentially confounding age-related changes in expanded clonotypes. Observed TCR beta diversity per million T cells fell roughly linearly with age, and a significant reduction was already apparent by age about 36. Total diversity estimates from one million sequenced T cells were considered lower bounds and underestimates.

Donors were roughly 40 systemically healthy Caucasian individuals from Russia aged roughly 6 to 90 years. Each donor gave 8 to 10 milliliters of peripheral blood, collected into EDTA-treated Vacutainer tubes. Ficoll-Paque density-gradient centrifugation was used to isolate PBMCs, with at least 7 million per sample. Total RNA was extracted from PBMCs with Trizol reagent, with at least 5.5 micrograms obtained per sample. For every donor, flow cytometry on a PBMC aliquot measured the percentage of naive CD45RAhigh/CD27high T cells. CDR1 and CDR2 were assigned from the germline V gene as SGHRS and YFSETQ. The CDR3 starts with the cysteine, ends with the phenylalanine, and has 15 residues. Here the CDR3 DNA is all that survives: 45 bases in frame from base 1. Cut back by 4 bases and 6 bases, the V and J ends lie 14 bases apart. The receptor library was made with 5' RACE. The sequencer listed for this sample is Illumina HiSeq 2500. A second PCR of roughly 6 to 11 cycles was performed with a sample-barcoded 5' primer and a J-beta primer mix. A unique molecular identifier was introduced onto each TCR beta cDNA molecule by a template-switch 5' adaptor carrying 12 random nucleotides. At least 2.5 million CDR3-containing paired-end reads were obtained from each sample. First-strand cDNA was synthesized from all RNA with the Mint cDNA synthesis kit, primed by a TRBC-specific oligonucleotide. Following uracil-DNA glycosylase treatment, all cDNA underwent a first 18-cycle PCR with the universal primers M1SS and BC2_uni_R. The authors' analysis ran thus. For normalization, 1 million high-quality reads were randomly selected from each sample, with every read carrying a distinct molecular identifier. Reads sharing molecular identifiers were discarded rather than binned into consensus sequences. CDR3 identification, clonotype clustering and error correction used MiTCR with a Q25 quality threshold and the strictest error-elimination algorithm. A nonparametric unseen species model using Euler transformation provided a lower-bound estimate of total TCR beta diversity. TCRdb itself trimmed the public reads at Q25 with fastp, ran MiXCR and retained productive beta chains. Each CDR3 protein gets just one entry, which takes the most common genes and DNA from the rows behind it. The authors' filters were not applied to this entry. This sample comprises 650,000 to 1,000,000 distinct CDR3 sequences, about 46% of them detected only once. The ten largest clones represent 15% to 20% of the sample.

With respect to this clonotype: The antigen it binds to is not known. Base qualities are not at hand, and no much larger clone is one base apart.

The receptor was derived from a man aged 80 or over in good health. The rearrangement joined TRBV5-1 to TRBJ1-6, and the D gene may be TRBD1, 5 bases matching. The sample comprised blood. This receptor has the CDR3 CASSQMTASNSPLHF. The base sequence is TGCGCCAGCAGCCAAATGACAGCCAGTAATTCACCCCTCCACTTT.